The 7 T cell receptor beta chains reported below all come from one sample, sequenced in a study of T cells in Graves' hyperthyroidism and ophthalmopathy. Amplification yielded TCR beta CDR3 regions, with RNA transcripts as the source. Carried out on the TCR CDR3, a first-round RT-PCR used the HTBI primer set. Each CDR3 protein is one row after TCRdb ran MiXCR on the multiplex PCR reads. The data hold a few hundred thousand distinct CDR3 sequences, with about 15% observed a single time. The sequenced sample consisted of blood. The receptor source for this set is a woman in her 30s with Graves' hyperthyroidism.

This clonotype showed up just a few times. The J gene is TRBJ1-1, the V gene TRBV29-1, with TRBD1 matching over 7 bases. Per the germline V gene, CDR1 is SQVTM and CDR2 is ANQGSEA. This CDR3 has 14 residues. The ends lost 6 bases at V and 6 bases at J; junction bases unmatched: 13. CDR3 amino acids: CSVLRGTNLAEAFF. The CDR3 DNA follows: TGCAGCGTCCTCAGGGGGACGAACTTGGCTGAAGCTTTCTTT. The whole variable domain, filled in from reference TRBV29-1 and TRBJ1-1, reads SAVISQKPSRDICQRGTSLTIQCQVDSQVTMMFWYRQQPGQSLTLIATANQGSEATYESGFVIDKFPISRPNLTFSTLTVSNMSPEDSSIYLCSVLRGTNLAEAFFGQGTRLTVV.

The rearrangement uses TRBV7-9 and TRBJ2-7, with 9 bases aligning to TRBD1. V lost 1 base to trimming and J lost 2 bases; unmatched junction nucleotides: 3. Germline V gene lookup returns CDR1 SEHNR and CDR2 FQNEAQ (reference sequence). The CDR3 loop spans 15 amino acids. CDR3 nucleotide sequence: TGTGCCAGCAGCTTAGTTGGGACAGGGACCTACGAGCAGTACTTC. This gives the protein CASSLVGTGTYEQYF.

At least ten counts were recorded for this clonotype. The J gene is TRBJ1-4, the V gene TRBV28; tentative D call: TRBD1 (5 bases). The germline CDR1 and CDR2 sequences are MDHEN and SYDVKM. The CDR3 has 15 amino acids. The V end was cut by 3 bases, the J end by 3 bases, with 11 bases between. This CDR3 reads CASSLGGIANEKLFF. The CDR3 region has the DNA TGTGCCAGCAGTTTGGGGGGGATCGCTAATGAAAAACTGTTTTTT.

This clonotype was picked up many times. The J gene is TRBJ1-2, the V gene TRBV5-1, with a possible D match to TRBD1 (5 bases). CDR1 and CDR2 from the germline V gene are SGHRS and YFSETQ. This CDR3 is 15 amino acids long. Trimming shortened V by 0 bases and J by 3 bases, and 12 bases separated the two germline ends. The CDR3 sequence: CASSLGGREYYGYTF. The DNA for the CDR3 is TGCGCCAGCAGCTTGGGAGGCAGGGAATACTATGGCTACACCTTC.

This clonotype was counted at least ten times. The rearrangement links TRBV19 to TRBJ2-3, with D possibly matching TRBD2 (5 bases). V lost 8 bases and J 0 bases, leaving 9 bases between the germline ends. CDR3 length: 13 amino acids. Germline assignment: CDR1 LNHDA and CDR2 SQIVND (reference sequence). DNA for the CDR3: TGTGCCAGTGGAGCGGTAAGCACAGATACGCAGTATTTT. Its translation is CASGAVSTDTQYF. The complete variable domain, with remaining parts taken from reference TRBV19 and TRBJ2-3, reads DGGITQSPKYLFRKEGQNVTLSCEQNLNHDAMYWYRQDPGQGLRLIYYSQIVNDFQKGDIAEGYSVSREKKESFPLTVTSAQKNPTAFYLCASGAVSTDTQYFGPGTRLTVL.

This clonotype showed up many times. The CDR3 region is CASSRGGTSTDTQYF. The DNA of the CDR3 is TGTGCCAGCTCCCGGGGCGGGACTAGCACAGATACGCAGTATTTT. The rearrangement joins TRBV7-9 to TRBJ2-3, with D possibly being TRBD2 (6 bases). The germline gives CDR1 SEHNR, CDR2 FQNEAQ (reference sequence). The CDR3 length is 15 residues. The germline V and J ends were trimmed by 8 bases and 0 bases, with 15 bases remaining between them.

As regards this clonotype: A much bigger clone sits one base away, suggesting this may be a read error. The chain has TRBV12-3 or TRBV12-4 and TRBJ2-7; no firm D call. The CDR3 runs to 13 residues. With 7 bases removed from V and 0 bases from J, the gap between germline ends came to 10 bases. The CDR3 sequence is CASKRPASYEQYF. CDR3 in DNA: TGTGCCAGCAAGCGACCAGCCTCCTACGAGCAGTACTTC.